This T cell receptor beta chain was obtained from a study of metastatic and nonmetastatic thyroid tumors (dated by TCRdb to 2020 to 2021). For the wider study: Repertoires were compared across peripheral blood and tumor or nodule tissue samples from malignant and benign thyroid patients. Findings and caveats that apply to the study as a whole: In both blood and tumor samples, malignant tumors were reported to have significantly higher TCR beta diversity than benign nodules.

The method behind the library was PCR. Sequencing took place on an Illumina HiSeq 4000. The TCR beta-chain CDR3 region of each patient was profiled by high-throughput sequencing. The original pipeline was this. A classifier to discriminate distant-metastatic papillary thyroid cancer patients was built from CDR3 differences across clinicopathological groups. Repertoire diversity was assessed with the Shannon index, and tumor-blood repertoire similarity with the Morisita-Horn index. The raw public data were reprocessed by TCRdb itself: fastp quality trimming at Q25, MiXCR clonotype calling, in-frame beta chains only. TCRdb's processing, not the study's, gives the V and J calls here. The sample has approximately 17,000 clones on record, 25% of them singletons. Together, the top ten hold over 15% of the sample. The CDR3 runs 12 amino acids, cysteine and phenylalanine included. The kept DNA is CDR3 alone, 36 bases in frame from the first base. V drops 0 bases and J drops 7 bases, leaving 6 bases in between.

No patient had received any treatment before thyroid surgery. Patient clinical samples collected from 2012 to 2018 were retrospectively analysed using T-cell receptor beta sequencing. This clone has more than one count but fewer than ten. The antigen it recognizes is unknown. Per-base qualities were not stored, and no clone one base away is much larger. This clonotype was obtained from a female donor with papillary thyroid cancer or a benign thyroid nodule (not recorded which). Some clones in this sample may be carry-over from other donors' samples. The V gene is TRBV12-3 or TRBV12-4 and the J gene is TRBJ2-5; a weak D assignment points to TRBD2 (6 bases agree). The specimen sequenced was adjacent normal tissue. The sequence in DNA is TGTGCCAGCAGTTTAGCGCGGGGGACCCAGTACTTC. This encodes CASSLARGTQYF.